This section outlines one TCR beta chain sequence together with its context. The CDR3 is 15 residues long. Germline values: CDR1 SNHLY, CDR2 FYNNEI. V dropped 7 bases and J dropped 0; count of bases not matched to a gene: 8. This specimen belongs to a study of cytomegalovirus exposure and HLA in healthy donors. The PCR had 60 Vbeta and 13 Jbeta primers. The table came from immunoSEQ multiplex PCR; TCRdb's copy has only in-frame clones and leaves some out. This table has about 170,000 clones, under 85% appearing once. This chain joins TRBV2 and TRBJ1-1, with 7 nucleotides matching TRBD1. The sequencing sample was made of PBMCs. The TCR comes from a woman between 18 and 29 years old in good health and CMV-seropositive. CDR3 DNA sequence: TGTGCCAGCACCCGGGAGGGGGCGGTGAACACTGAAGCTTTCTTT. It translates to CASTREGAVNTEAFF.